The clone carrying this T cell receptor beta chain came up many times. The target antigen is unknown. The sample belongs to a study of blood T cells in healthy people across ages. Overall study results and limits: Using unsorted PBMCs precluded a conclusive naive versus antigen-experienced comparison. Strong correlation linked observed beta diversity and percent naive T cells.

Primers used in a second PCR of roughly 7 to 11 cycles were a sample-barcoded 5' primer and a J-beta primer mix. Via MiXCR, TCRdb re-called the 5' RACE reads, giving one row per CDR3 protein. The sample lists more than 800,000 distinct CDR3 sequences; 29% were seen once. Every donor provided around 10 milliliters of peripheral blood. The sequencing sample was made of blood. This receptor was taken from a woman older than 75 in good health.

DNA of the CDR3: TGTGCCAGCTCCCGGGACAGGGGGGGTAGCAATCAGCCCCAGCATTTT. It translates to CASSRDRGGSNQPQHF. The chain is built from TRBV12-3 or TRBV12-4 and TRBJ1-5; TRBD1 agrees at 11 bases. This CDR3 is built from 16 residues. With V trimmed by 8 bases and J by 0 bases, 6 bases remained unmatched.